The T cell receptor beta chain described here comes from a study of breast tumors, draining lymph nodes, adjacent tissues. TCRdb reprocessed the multiplex PCR reads via MiXCR and lists one record per CDR3 protein. The table records about 230,000 distinct CDR3 sequences, less than 40% of them present only once. About this clonotype itself: Its antigen remains unidentified.

Samples came from axillary lymph nodes draining the breast cancer. Study-wide findings and caveats: Tumor TCR diversity was below lymph nodes but above nontumor tissue.

CDR1 and CDR2 (germline): SGHDN, FVKESK. V was cut by 3 bases and J by 4 bases, with 13 bases left in between. CDR3 length equals 15 residues. V usage is TRBV14 and J usage is TRBJ1-3; D might be TRBD1 (5 bases). The sequencing input was axillary lymph node tissue. The TCR sequence derives from a female donor with breast cancer. Some clones in this sample may be carry-over from other donors' samples. CDR3 in amino acids: CASSHGAGTGNTIYF. CDR3 in DNA: TGTGCCAGCAGCCACGGGGCAGGGACCGGAAACACCATATATTTT. Complete variable domain (other parts from reference TRBV14 and TRBJ1-3): EAGVTQFPSHSVIEKGQTVTLRCDPISGHDNLYWYRRVMGKEIKFLLHFVKESKQDESGMPNNRFLAERTGGTYSTLKVQPAELEDSGVYFCASSHGAGTGNTIYFGEGSWLTVV.